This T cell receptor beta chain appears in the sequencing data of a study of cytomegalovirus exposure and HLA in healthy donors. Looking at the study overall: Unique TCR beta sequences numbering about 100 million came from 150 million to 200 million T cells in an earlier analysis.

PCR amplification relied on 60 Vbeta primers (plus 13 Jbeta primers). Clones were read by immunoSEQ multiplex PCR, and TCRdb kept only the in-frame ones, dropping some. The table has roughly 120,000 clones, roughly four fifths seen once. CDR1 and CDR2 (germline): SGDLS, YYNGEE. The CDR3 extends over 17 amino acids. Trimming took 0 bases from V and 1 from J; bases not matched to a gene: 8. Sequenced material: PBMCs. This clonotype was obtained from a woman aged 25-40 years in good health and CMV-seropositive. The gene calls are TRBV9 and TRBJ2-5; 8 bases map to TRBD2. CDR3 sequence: CASSVGASGGLQETQYF. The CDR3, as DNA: TGTGCCAGCAGCGTAGGAGCAAGCGGGGGCCTCCAAGAGACCCAGTACTTC.